This T cell receptor beta chain was profiled in a study of beta chain features in type 1 diabetes. Whole-study results and caveats: Type 1 diabetes patients showed a moderate but significant shortening of TCRB CDR3s in all four CD4+ subsets. Type 1 diabetes patients showed fewer insertions and more deletions at VDJ junctions.

This clone was found a few times. Its target is unknown. After removal of 6 bases from V and 0 bases from J, the junction contained 1 base not matched to a gene. Germline CDR1 GTSNPN, CDR2 SVGIG (reference sequence). The CDR3 covers 13 residues. Every bit of the isolated RNA underwent reverse transcription, so sequencing read expressed TCRB transcripts. The assay was immunoSEQ multiplex PCR, and TCRdb's table has in-frame clones only and misses some. The data hold around 260,000 clones, with around 24% observed a single time. The authors sorted CD4+ naive, central memory, regulatory and stem cell-like memory cells via CD45RO/CCR7/CD25/CD127/CD95/CD27.

The receptor comes from a woman younger than 45 with type 1 diabetes. Specimen: naive CD4+ T cells from blood. V is TRBV30 and J is TRBJ2-4; 8 nucleotides match TRBD1. The CDR3 DNA reads TGTGCCTGCGACAGGGGAGCCAAAAACATTCAGTACTTC. Encoded protein: CACDRGAKNIQYF.